These 25 T cell receptor beta chains were all obtained from the same sample, sequenced in a study of blood T cell repertoires in COVID-19. Here immunoSEQ multiplex PCR was the method, and the copy in TCRdb shows in-frame clones only, minus some. The top ten hold roughly 2.4% of the sample, which has 200,000 to 250,000 clones, about 80% seen once. The specimen sequenced was peripheral blood. The receptors derive from a woman aged 55-70 years with acute or convalescent COVID-19.

CDR3 loop: CASSSLPGTGGANTEAFF. CDR3 bases: TGCGCCAGCAGCTCACTACCTGGGACAGGGGGCGCGAACACTGAAGCTTTCTTT. J is TRBJ1-1 and V is TRBV5-1; 12 bases agree with TRBD1. From germline, CDR1 is SGHRS and CDR2 YFSETQ. V lost 3 bases and J lost 1; bases outside the gene matches: 10. This CDR3 is 18 amino acids long.

CDR3 in DNA: TGCAGTGCTAGTTTTTTTTCGGGCGGGGGTGAGACCCAGTACTTC. It specifies CSASFFSGGGETQYF. The chain has TRBV20-1 and TRBJ2-5; 7 nucleotides line up with TRBD2. Germline CDR1 is DFQATT and CDR2 is SNEGSKA (reference sequence). This CDR3 spans 15 amino acids. The trim removed 3 bases at V and 5 bases at J, leaving 12 bases unmatched.

The CDR3 DNA is TGCGCCAGCGGTCTCCACCCGGGGGGTTTCTTT. This sequence encodes CASGLHPGGFF. The chain has TRBV23-1 and TRBJ1-1, with a possible D match to TRBD1 (5 bases). TRBV23-1 is an ORF, and what it does is uncertain. Trimming took 8 bases from V and 13 from J, leaving 17 bases between them. The length of the CDR3 is 11 residues.

The J gene is TRBJ2-3, the V gene TRBV27, with D possibly matching TRBD1 (5 bases). Germline CDR1 is MNHEY and CDR2 is SMNVEV (reference sequence). V was pared by 6 bases and J by 11 bases, with 18 bases between. This CDR3 has 13 amino acids. The CDR3 loop reads CASSQNRSPVQYF. The CDR3 nucleotides read TGTGCCAGCAGCCAAAACAGGTCCCCTGTGCAGTATTTT.

The chain links TRBV5-5 to TRBJ1-3, with 7 bases matching TRBD1. Germline CDR1 SGHKS, CDR2 YYEKEE (reference sequence). This CDR3 has 16 amino acids. J lost 2 bases, V lost 0 bases, and 5 bases had no gene match. Written as DNA, the CDR3 is TGTGCCAGCAGCTTGGCGCTCCAGGGGGCTGGAAACACCATATATTTT. Encoded protein: CASSLALQGAGNTIYF.

The CDR3 is CASTQGPYSNQPQHF. CDR3 coding DNA: TGTGCCAGCACACAGGGCCCGTATAGCAATCAGCCCCAGCATTTT. The chain recombines TRBV6-5 with TRBJ1-5, with D possibly TRBD1 on 6 matching bases. CDR1 is MNHEY, CDR2 SVGAGI, per germline. The ends were cut back, 7 bases at V and 0 bases at J, with 13 bases in the middle. CDR3 size: 15 residues.

J is TRBJ2-1 and V is TRBV28; 7 bases are shared with TRBD1. The CDR3 length is 17 residues. The germline V gene encodes CDR1 MDHEN and CDR2 SYDVKM. With V trimmed by 4 bases and J by 4 bases, 13 bases remained unmatched. CDR3 nucleotide sequence: TGTGCCAGCAGTTCCCTTTATTCCGGGACAGCATACAATGAGCAGTTCTTC. It encodes CASSSLYSGTAYNEQFF. The variable domain in full, completed from reference TRBV28 and TRBJ2-1, reads DVKVTQSSRYLVKRTGEKVFLECVQDMDHENMFWYRQDPGLGLRLIYFSYDVKMKEKGDIPEGYSVSREKKERFSLILESASTNQTSMYLCASSSLYSGTAYNEQFFGPGTRLTVL.

This clone was detected a few times. The rearrangement uses TRBV6-5 and TRBJ1-2; 9 nucleotides line up with TRBD1. CDR3 length equals 15 residues. V gave up 5 bases and J gave up 5 bases; unmatched junction bases: 9. Germline CDR1 and CDR2: MNHEY and SVGAGI. CDR3 nucleotide sequence: TGTGCCAGCAGTCAGACGGGACAGGGTCTTTATGGCTACACCTTC. Its protein is CASSQTGQGLYGYTF.

The chain is built from TRBV9 and TRBJ1-3; the D is unclear. The V end lost 2 bases, the J end lost 3 bases, and 9 bases lay between the germline ends. The germline gives CDR1 SGDLS, CDR2 YYNGEE. CDR3 length: 14 amino acids. CDR3 DNA sequence: TGTGCCAGCAGCGTTCAGGCTTTTGGAAACACCATATATTTT. Amino acids: CASSVQAFGNTIYF.

This clone was counted only a few times. This rearrangement joins TRBV5-1 to TRBJ1-2; possible D gene TRBD1, 5 bases. Germline V gene lookup returns CDR1 SGHRS and CDR2 YFSETQ. V was shortened by 0 bases and J by 0 bases, with 6 bases between the two germline ends. This CDR3 has 14 residues. This chain's CDR3 is CASSLGQPNYGYTF. DNA for the CDR3: TGCGCCAGCAGCTTGGGACAGCCTAACTATGGCTACACCTTC.

The V and J genes are TRBV3-1 (or the pseudogene TRBV3-2) and TRBJ2-2, with 9 positions matching TRBD2. Germline-derived CDR1 and CDR2 are LGHDT and YNNKEL (reference sequence). This CDR3 region has 18 residues. The V and J ends lost 3 bases and 2 bases, in that order; junction bases with no gene match: 10. CDR3 protein: CASSQEGKRGVNTGELFF. CDR3 sequence (DNA): TGTGCCAGCAGCCAGGAGGGTAAGCGGGGGGTCAACACCGGGGAGCTGTTTTTT.

The chain links TRBV5-1 to TRBJ1-4, with D tentatively TRBD1 (5 bases). This CDR3 region has 13 residues. Germline assignment: CDR1 SGHRS and CDR2 YFSETQ. Deletions cut 1 base from V and 8 bases from J, with 9 bases between. The DNA of the CDR3 is TGCGCCAGCAGCTTGTCAAAGGGGGAAAAACTGTTTTTT. Translating it yields CASSLSKGEKLFF. Full variable domain (outside the CDR3, taken from reference TRBV5-1 and TRBJ1-4): KAGVTQTPRYLIKTRGQQVTLSCSPISGHRSVSWYQQTPGQGLQFLFEYFSETQRNKGNFPGRFSGRQFSNSRSEMNVSTLELGDSALYLCASSLSKGEKLFFGSGTQLSVL.

V and J are TRBV12-3 or TRBV12-4 and TRBJ1-2, with TRBD1 matching 10 bases. Unmatched junction bases numbered 2, after V lost 6 bases and J lost 7 bases. The CDR3 has 12 amino acids. CDR3 DNA sequence: TGTGCCAGCAGGACAGGGGGCTTTGGCTACACCTTC. This sequence encodes CASRTGGFGYTF.

This rearrangement joins TRBV6-5 to TRBJ1-5; D not certain. The CDR3 extends over 14 amino acids. Trimming cost V 0 bases and J 4 bases, with 7 bases left between them. The V gene's germline CDR1 is MNHEY and CDR2 SVGAGI. CDR3 DNA: TGTGCCAGCAGTTACTCCAACAGAAATCAGCCCCAGCATTTT. Encoded protein: CASSYSNRNQPQHF.

The rearrangement links TRBV9 to TRBJ2-2; 10 bases are shared with TRBD2. From germline, CDR1 is SGDLS and CDR2 YYNGEE. The J segment lost 4 bases and the V segment lost 2 bases, leaving 8 bases of the junction unmatched. The length of the CDR3 is 17 residues. CDR3 DNA sequence: TGTGCCAGCAGCGTCGTTGCTAGCGGGAGACTCACCGGGGAGCTGTTTTTT. Encoded protein: CASSVVASGRLTGELFF.

The V call is TRBV30, the J call TRBJ1-1, with D perhaps matching TRBD1 (6 bases). Germline V gene sequence: CDR1 GTSNPN, CDR2 SVGIG (reference sequence). The CDR3 has 13 amino acids. Trimming removed 4 bases at V and 4 bases at J, with 13 bases between. CDR3 nucleotide sequence: TGTGCCTGGACTCAAGGGGGGGGCACTGAAGCTTTCTTT. This codes for CAWTQGGGTEAFF. Filled out from reference TRBV30 and TRBJ1-1, the complete variable domain reads SQTIHQWPATLVQPVGSPLSLECTVEGTSNPNLYWYRQAAGRGLQLLFYSVGIGQISSEVPQNLSASRPQDRQFILSSKKLLLSDSGFYLCAWTQGGGTEAFFGQGTRLTVV.

The chain links TRBV9 to TRBJ1-2, with no clear D. V dropped 1 base and J dropped 8 bases, with 12 bases sitting between them. In germline, CDR1 is SGDLS, CDR2 YYNGEE. The length of the CDR3 is 13 residues. CDR3 nucleotide sequence: TGTGCCAGCAGCGTACCGGGATCCATGGGCTACACCTTC. This gives the protein CASSVPGSMGYTF.

This clone was detected once. V is TRBV2 and J is TRBJ2-5; 10 bases agree with TRBD1. V was clipped by 7 bases and J by 0 bases; unmatched bases: 11. This CDR3 contains 17 residues. CDR1 and CDR2 (germline): SNHLY, FYNNEI. CDR3 nucleotides: TGTGCCAGCACCCGGACAGGGGGACGGGAGTACCAAGAGACCCAGTACTTC. It codes for CASTRTGGREYQETQYF.

This clone was seen only a few times. The J gene is TRBJ2-5, the V gene TRBV7-9, with 8 bases that match TRBD2. Germline values: CDR1 SEHNR, CDR2 FQNEAQ (reference sequence). The V segment lost 7 bases and the J segment 3 bases; nucleotides outside the gene matches: 10. CDR3 size: 15 residues. The CDR3 is CASTRGSGAEETQYF. The CDR3 coding sequence is TGTGCCAGCACCCGGGGTAGCGGGGCAGAAGAGACCCAGTACTTC. The full variable domain, completed using reference TRBV7-9 and TRBJ2-5, is DTGVSQNPRHKITKRGQNVTFRCDPISEHNRLYWYRQTLGQGPEFLTYFQNEAQLEKSRLLSDRFSAERPKGSFSTLEIQRTEQGDSAMYLCASTRGSGAEETQYFGPGTRLLVL.

This clone turned up a few times. This rearrangement joins TRBV18 to TRBJ1-5; no reliable D call. With 5 bases removed from V and 0 bases from J, the gap between germline ends came to 11 bases. Germline V lookup: CDR1 KGHSH, CDR2 LQKENI. CDR3 length: 15 amino acids. CDR3 DNA: TGTGCCAGCTCAACAAACAGTTATAGCAATCAGCCCCAGCATTTT. This codes for CASSTNSYSNQPQHF.

The chain joins TRBV5-1 to TRBJ1-2; the match to TRBD1 covers 8 bases. Germline CDR1 is SGHRS and CDR2 is YFSETQ. With 3 bases clipped from V and 9 bases from J, the junction kept 13 bases outside the gene matches. CDR3 length: 15 residues. CDR3 amino acids: CASSWSRDRPWSYTF. Written as DNA, the CDR3 is TGCGCCAGCAGCTGGAGCCGGGACAGGCCTTGGAGCTACACCTTC.

V and J are TRBV28 and TRBJ1-2, with 7 nucleotides matching TRBD1. The junction had 2 bases not matched to a gene; V was cut back by 2 bases and J by 5 bases. This CDR3 comprises 13 residues. The germline V gene encodes CDR1 MDHEN and CDR2 SYDVKM. In nucleotides, the CDR3 is TGTGCCAGCAGTTTAGCAGGGGGGTATGGCTACACCTTC. This codes for CASSLAGGYGYTF.

This chain connects TRBV14 to TRBJ1-3; D is possibly TRBD1 (5 bases). Germline loops: CDR1 SGHDN, CDR2 FVKESK. The CDR3 is made up of 15 amino acids. Trimming cost V 4 bases and J 2 bases, with 12 bases left between them. DNA of the CDR3: TGTGCCAGCAGCCCCGACCTAGGGGCTGGAAACACCATATATTTT. It encodes CASSPDLGAGNTIYF.

The chain joins TRBV4-1 to TRBJ2-3; 8 bases match TRBD1. J gave up 4 bases and V 1 base, and 10 bases lay outside the gene matches. The CDR3 has 17 amino acids. Germline V gives CDR1 MGHRA, CDR2 YSYEKL. The CDR3 DNA sequence: TGCGCCAGCAGCCAAGTATCCTTGCAGGGACAGGCAGATACGCAGTATTTT. Its translation: CASSQVSLQGQADTQYF.

V usage is TRBV12-3 or TRBV12-4 and J usage is TRBJ2-7, with a possible D match to TRBD1 (6 bases). Trimming shortened V by 6 bases and J by 3 bases, and 12 bases separated the two germline ends. CDR3 length equals 13 residues. The CDR3 region has the DNA TGTGCCAGCAGCCAAGGACAGAGCTACGAGCAGTACTTC. Amino acids: CASSQGQSYEQYF.